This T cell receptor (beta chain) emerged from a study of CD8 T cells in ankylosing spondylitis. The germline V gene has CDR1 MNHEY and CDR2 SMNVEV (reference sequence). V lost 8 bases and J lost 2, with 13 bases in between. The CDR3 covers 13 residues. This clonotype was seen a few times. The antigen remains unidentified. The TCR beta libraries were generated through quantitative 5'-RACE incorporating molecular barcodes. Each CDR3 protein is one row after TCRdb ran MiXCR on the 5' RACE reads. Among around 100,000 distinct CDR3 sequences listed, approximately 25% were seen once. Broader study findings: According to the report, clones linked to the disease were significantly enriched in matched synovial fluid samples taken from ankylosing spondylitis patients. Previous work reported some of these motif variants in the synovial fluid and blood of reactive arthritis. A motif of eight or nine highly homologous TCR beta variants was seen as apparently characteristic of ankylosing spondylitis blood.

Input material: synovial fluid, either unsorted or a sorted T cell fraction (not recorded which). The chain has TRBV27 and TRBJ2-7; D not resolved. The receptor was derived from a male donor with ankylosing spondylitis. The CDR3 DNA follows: TGTGCCAGCCGTTGGCGAAGGGCCTACGAGCAGTACTTC. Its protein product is CASRWRRAYEQYF.